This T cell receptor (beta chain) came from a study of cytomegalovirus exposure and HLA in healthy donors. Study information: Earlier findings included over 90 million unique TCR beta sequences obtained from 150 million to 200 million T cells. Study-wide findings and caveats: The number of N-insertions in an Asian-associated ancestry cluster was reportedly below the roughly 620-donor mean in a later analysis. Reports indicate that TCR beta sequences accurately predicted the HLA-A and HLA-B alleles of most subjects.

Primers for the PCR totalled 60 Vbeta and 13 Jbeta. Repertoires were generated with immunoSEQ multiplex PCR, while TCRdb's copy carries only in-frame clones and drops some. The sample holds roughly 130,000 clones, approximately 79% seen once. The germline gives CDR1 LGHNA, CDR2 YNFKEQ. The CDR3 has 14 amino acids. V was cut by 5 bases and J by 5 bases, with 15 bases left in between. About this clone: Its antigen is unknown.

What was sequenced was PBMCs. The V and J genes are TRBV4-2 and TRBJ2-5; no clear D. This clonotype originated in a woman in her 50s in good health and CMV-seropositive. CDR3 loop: CASSSMTGIETQYF. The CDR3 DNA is TGTGCCAGCAGCTCAATGACTGGAATTGAGACCCAGTACTTC.